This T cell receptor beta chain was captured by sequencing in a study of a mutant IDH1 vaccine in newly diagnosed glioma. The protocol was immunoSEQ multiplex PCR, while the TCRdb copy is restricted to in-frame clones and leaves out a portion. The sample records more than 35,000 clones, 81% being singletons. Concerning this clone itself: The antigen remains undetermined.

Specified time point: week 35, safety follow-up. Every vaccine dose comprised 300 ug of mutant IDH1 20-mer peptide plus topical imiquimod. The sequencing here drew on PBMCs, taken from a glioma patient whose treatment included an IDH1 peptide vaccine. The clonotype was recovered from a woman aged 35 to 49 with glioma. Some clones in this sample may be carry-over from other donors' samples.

The CDR3 spells CASSSGRGGNSPLHF. The CDR3 DNA reads TGTGCCAGCAGCTCGGGTAGGGGCGGTAATTCACCCCTCCACTTT. V gene TRBV11-3 combines with J gene TRBJ1-6, with a weak D call TRBD1 (5 bases). The germline V gene encodes CDR1 SGHNT and CDR2 YENEEA. The CDR3 spans 15 residues. The V end lost 4 bases, the J end lost 6 bases, and 13 bases lay between the germline ends. Drawing the rest from reference TRBV11-3 and TRBJ1-6, the complete variable domain is EAGVVQSPRYKIIEKKQPVAFWCNPISGHNTLYWYLQNLGQGPELLIRYENEEAVDDSQLPKDRFSAERLKGVDSTLKIQPAELGDSAVYLCASSSGRGGNSPLHFGNGTRLTVT.